The present entry profiles one T cell receptor (beta chain) with its context. Measured with immunoSEQ multiplex PCR; TCRdb has only the in-frame clones, and not every one. Among 2 million to 3 million clones, roughly 93% were seen once, and the ten largest hold roughly 0.39%. V was shortened by 0 bases and J by 0 bases, with 11 bases between the two germline ends. The CDR3 has 16 amino acids. CDR1 and CDR2 (germline): LGHNA, YNFKEQ. This sample was included in a study of shared clonotypes between healthy human individuals. This clonotype was sampled from a man aged 18 to 30 in good health. Some clones in this sample may be carry-over from other donors' samples. The gene calls are TRBV4-2 and TRBJ2-5; TRBD2 is a possible D gene (5 bases). Sample: naive CD4+ T cells from PBMCs. The subset was: CD45RA+ positively selected. Written as DNA, the CDR3 is TGTGCCAGCAGCCAAGAATCAAGGAGGTACCAAGAGACCCAGTACTTC. It is translated as CASSQESRRYQETQYF.